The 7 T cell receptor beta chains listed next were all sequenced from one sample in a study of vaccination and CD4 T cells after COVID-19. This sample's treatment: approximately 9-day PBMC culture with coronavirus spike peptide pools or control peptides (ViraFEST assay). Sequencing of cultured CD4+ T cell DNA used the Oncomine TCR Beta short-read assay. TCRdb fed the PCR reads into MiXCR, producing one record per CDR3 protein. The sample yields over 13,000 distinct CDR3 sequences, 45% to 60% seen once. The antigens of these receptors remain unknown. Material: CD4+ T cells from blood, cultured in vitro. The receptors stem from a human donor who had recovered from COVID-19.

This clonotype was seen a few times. The CDR3, as DNA: TGTGCCAGCAGTGAAAACAGGGGGAACACTGAAGCTTTCTTT. This codes for CASSENRGNTEAFF. J is TRBJ1-1 and V is TRBV2; the match to TRBD1 covers 7 bases. The CDR3 sequence is 14 residues long. The germline V gene encodes CDR1 SNHLY and CDR2 FYNNEI. Trimming at V came to 2 bases and at J to 1 base, leaving 1 base not matched to a gene.

In DNA form, the CDR3 reads TGTGCCAGCAGTTTGGGACAACCGGTTCAGCCCCAGCATTTT. Translated, it gives CASSLGQPVQPQHF. The rearrangement links TRBV12-3 or TRBV12-4 to TRBJ1-5; tentatively, D is TRBD1 (6 bases). The CDR3 loop spans 14 amino acids. Trimming pared 3 bases from V and 6 bases from J, leaving 12 bases between.

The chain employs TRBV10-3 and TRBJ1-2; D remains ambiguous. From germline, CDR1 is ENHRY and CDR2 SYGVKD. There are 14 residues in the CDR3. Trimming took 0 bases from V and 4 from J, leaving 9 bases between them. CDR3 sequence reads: CAISESFDIYGYTF. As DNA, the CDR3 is TGTGCCATCAGTGAGTCGTTTGATATCTATGGCTACACCTTC.

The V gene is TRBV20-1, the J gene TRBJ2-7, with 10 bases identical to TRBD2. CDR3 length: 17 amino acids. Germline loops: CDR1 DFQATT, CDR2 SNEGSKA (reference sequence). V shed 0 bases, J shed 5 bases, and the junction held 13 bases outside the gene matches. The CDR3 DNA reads TGCAGTGCTAGAGATTCCCGGAGCGGGGGGGCCGTCAACGAGCAGTACTTC. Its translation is CSARDSRSGGAVNEQYF.

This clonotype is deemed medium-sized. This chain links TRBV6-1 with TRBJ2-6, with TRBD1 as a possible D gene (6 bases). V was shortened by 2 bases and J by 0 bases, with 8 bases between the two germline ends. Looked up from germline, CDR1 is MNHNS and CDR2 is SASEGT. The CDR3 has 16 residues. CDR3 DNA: TGTGCCAGCAGTGAAACAGGGAGCTCTGGGGCCAACGTCCTGACTTTC. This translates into CASSETGSSGANVLTF.

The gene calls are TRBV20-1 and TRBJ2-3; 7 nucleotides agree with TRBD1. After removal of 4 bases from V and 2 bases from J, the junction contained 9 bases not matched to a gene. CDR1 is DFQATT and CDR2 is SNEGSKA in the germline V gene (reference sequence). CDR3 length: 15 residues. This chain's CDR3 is CSANPRDRHTDTQYF. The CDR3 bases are TGCAGTGCTAACCCCCGGGACAGACACACAGATACGCAGTATTTT.

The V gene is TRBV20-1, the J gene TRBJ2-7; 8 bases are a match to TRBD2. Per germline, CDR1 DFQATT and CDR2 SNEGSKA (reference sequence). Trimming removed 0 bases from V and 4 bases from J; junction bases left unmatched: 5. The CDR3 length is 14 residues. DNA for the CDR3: TGCAGTGCTAGAGACGACGGGAGGGGGTACGAGCAGTACTTC. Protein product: CSARDDGRGYEQYF.